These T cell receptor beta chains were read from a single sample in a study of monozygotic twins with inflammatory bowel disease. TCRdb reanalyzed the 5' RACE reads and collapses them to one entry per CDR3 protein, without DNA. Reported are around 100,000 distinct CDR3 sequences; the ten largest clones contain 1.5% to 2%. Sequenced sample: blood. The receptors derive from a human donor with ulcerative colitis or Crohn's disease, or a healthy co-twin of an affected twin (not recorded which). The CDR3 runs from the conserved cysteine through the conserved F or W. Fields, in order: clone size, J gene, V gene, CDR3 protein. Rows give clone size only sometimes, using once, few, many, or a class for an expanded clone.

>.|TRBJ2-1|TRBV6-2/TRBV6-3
CASKDRDSRNEQFF
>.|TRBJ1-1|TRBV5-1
CASSLAIGVTEAFF
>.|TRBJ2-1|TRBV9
CASSVVGQGGNEQFF
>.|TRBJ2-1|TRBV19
CATSGASGRYNEQFF
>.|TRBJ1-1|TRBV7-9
CASSPDKNTEAFF
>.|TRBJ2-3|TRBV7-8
CASRDPSGGADTQYF
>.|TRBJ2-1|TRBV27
CASSLGTSGVNEHFF
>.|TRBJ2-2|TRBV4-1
CASSQYRDPGELFF
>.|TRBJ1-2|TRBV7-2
CASGLGGGYTF
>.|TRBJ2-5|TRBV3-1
CASSLASLETQYF
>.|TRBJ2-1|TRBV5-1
CASSLAGTRTNEQFF
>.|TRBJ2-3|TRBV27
CASSLLARATDTQYF
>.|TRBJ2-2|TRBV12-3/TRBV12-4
CASSSGTGNTGELFF
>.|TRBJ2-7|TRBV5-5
CASSTLGYEQYF
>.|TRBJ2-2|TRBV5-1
CASTGANVAGELFF
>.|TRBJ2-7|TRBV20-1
CSARGQQGSTGEQYF
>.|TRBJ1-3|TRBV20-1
CSARDLSGNTIYF
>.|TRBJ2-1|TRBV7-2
CASSQSLYNEQFF
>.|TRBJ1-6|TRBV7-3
CASSSGPTNSPLHF
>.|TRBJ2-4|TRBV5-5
CASSGVWAKNIQYF
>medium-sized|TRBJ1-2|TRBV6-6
CASQRALYGYTF
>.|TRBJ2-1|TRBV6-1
CASRSGGSGYNEQFF
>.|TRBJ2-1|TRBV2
CASRKSGGAYNEQFF
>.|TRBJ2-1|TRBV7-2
CASSEGRTGALYEQFF
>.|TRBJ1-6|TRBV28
CASSPGTGSSPLHF
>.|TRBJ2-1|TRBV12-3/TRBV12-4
CASTLVGNNEQFF
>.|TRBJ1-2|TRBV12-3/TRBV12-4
CASSAEIVVGTGYTF
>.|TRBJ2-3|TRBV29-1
CSVSRLAAADTQYF